Below, one TCR beta chain is given with its context. A multiplex PCR was run with 60 Vbeta primers and 13 Jbeta primers. The protocol was immunoSEQ multiplex PCR, while the TCRdb copy is restricted to in-frame clones and leaves out a portion. The specimen's table records approximately 30,000 clones. This record comes from a study of cytomegalovirus exposure and HLA in healthy donors. In germline, CDR1 is LGHNA, CDR2 YNFKEQ. This CDR3 comprises 23 residues. J gave up 1 base and V 1 base, and 28 bases lay outside the gene matches. The sample comprised PBMCs. This receptor was identified in a woman aged 40 to 50 in good health and CMV-seropositive. The chain recombines TRBV4-2 with TRBJ2-7; 7 bases align to TRBD2. The CDR3 DNA reads as TGTGCCAGCAGCCAAGTCGTATGGAGGGGAATGTCGTTGACGGGGGGAGGGTCCTACGAGCAGTACTTC. This encodes CASSQVVWRGMSLTGGGSYEQYF.